A single sample gave rise to the 27 T cell receptor beta chains below, sequenced in a study of regulatory dendritic cells for organ transplantation. The assay was immunoSEQ multiplex PCR, and TCRdb's table has in-frame clones only and misses some. The sample has about 38,000 clones, around nine tenths seen once. The sample comprised naive CD8+ T cells from blood. Subset given: CD45RA+ naive T cells. The receptors shown here come from a human donor in good health.

The chain employs TRBV6-5 and TRBJ1-1; maybe TRBD1 (6 bases). CDR3 length equals 15 residues. Between the trimmed V and J ends, which lost 7 bases and 4 bases, there was a span of 19 bases. Looked up from germline, CDR1 is MNHEY and CDR2 is SVGAGI. In DNA, the CDR3 is TGTGCCAGCATCACCCAAGGGGGTATTGGCACTGAAGCTTTCTTT. Translation: CASITQGGIGTEAFF.

J is TRBJ2-3 and V is TRBV9; 7 positions match TRBD2. This CDR3 contains 17 residues. CDR1 is SGDLS and CDR2 is YYNGEE in the germline V gene. J lost 0 bases, V lost 3 bases, and 10 bases had no gene match. The CDR3 DNA reads TGTGCCAGCAGCGCCTACAAGTGGGGGGGGAGCACAGATACGCAGTATTTT. It encodes CASSAYKWGGSTDTQYF.

The CDR3 DNA follows: TGTGCCAGCAGCCTACTCAGTCTGGAGACCCAGTACTTC. This codes for CASSLLSLETQYF. The chain couples TRBV5-8 to TRBJ2-5; no reliable D call. This CDR3 is built from 13 residues. The germline V gene encodes CDR1 SGHTS and CDR2 YDEGEE. Trimming left V 4 bases short and J 5 bases short, with 12 bases between.

The chain is built from TRBV7-6 and TRBJ2-3, with D maybe TRBD2 (7 bases). The V gene's germline CDR1 is SGHVS and CDR2 FNYEAQ. The CDR3 has 16 residues. Deletions cut 2 bases from V and 1 base from J, with 13 bases between. The CDR3 DNA follows: TGTGCCAGCAGCTTACGGGGGGCGGTGGGCACAGATACGCAGTATTTT. Its translation is CASSLRGAVGTDTQYF.

The genes are TRBV2 and TRBJ1-6; 7 nucleotides agree with TRBD1. Unmatched junction bases numbered 8, after V lost 4 bases and J lost 2 bases. CDR3 size: 17 residues. CDR1 and CDR2 from the germline V gene are SNHLY and FYNNEI. DNA for the CDR3: TGTGCCAGCAGTGGAGGGACAGCGAATGCCTATAATTCACCCCTCCACTTT. This encodes CASSGGTANAYNSPLHF.

V gene TRBV27 combines with J gene TRBJ1-2; no firm D call. Trimming stripped 8 bases from V and 4 bases from J, with 17 bases between. The CDR3 length is 14 residues. CDR1 and CDR2 (germline): MNHEY, SMNVEV (reference sequence). CDR3 DNA: TGTGCCAGCGCTATAAGCGGGGTAGGCTATGGCTACACCTTC. Protein: CASAISGVGYGYTF.

The rearrangement links TRBV11-3 to TRBJ2-1; 7 nucleotides match TRBD1. V gave up 0 bases and J gave up 6 bases; unmatched junction bases: 2. The CDR3 totals 14 residues. Germline CDR1 and CDR2: SGHNT and YENEEA. As DNA, the CDR3 is TGTGCCAGCAGCTTAGATAGGGACAGCAATGAGCAGTTCTTC. Its translation is CASSLDRDSNEQFF.

The CDR3 DNA follows: TGTGCCAGCAGCTTGCAGGAGGTACGGGGGACCCAGTACTTC. Amino acid sequence: CASSLQEVRGTQYF. V usage is TRBV7-9 and J usage is TRBJ2-5; D might be TRBD2 (5 bases). This CDR3 is built from 14 residues. The V and J ends lost 3 bases and 7 bases respectively, with 15 bases between them. Germline V CDR1 and CDR2: SEHNR, FQNEAQ (reference sequence).

In its sample, this clone was seen a few times. The chain couples TRBV4-1 to TRBJ1-5, with a weak D call TRBD1 (6 bases). Germline V gene sequence: CDR1 MGHRA, CDR2 YSYEKL. The CDR3 contains 16 residues. Trimming took off 0 bases at V and 1 base at J, with 10 bases between the two ends. CDR3 loop: CASSQEGGTSNQPQHF. The DNA for the CDR3 is TGCGCCAGCAGCCAAGAAGGGGGTACGAGCAATCAGCCCCAGCATTTT.

CDR3 nucleotides: TGTGCCAGCAGCTGGCCGGGACTAGCGGGGGACACCGGGGAGCTGTTTTTT. It encodes CASSWPGLAGDTGELFF. This rearrangement joins TRBV7-8 to TRBJ2-2; 14 nucleotides agree with TRBD2. CDR3 length: 17 residues. Germline trimming cut 4 bases from V and 3 bases from J; bases unmatched to any gene: 4. Germline CDR1 reads SGHVS; CDR2 reads FQNEAQ.

The V call is TRBV4-3, the J call TRBJ2-5; 8 bases fit TRBD2. The V gene's germline CDR1 is LGHNA and CDR2 YSLEER. V lost 2 bases, J lost 3 bases, and 5 bases stayed unmatched. This CDR3 has 15 residues. CDR3 region: CASSQLLADEETQYF. CDR3 DNA sequence: TGCGCCAGCAGCCAATTACTAGCGGACGAAGAGACCCAGTACTTC.

The rearrangement links TRBV4-1 to TRBJ1-5; D not resolved. CDR1 is MGHRA, CDR2 YSYEKL, per germline. The CDR3 consists of 13 residues. The V end was cut by 0 bases, the J end by 5 bases, with 5 bases between. As DNA, the CDR3 is TGCGCCAGCAGCCAAGATCCACATCAGCCCCAGCATTTT. Translation gives CASSQDPHQPQHF.

The chain couples TRBV11-1 to TRBJ2-2; D perhaps matches TRBD2 (6 bases). With 6 bases removed from V and 4 bases from J, the gap between germline ends came to 15 bases. Germline assignment: CDR1 SGHAT and CDR2 FQDESV (reference sequence). This CDR3 comprises 15 residues. The CDR3 DNA reads as TGTGCCAGCAGGCCTGTAGCGGATACCACCGGGGAGCTGTTTTTT. This sequence encodes CASRPVADTTGELFF.

The chain has TRBV5-1 and TRBJ2-3; 7 nucleotides align to TRBD2. CDR1 and CDR2 (germline): SGHRS, YFSETQ. J lost 3 bases, V lost 2 bases, and 6 bases had no gene match. The CDR3 extends over 15 amino acids. This chain's CDR3 is CASSLKGGSTDTQYF. In nucleotides, the CDR3 is TGCGCCAGCAGCTTAAAGGGCGGGAGTACAGATACGCAGTATTTT.

The chain links TRBV20-1 to TRBJ2-1; no clear D gene. This CDR3 is 10 amino acids long. The V gene's germline CDR1 is DFQATT and CDR2 SNEGSKA (reference sequence). With 3 bases removed from V and 9 bases from J, the gap between germline ends came to 6 bases. The CDR3 DNA reads as TGCAGTGCTAGGTTCGGTGAGCAGTTCTTC. Translation: CSARFGEQFF.

The chain uses TRBV5-4 and TRBJ2-1; a weak D match, TRBD2 (7 bases). The CDR3 is 16 residues long. Trimming shortened V by 3 bases and J by 5 bases, and 18 bases separated the two germline ends. Germline lookup yields CDR1 SGHNT and CDR2 YYREEE (reference sequence). CDR3 DNA sequence: TGTGCCAGCAGCTGGGGGGGCGTCGGGCGCGACAATGAGCAGTTCTTC. Translating it yields CASSWGGVGRDNEQFF.

The V gene is TRBV27, the J gene TRBJ2-5; tentative D call: TRBD1 (6 bases). V was pared by 0 bases and J by 4 bases, with 12 bases between. The CDR3 spans 15 residues. CDR1 is MNHEY, CDR2 SMNVEV, per germline (reference sequence). The CDR3 region is CASSLSQGMGETQYF. Written as DNA, the CDR3 is TGTGCCAGCAGTTTATCTCAGGGGATGGGAGAGACCCAGTACTTC.

This clone was observed a single time. The chain has TRBV2 and TRBJ2-1; the match to TRBD2 covers 10 bases. Germline V gene data show CDR1 as SNHLY and CDR2 as FYNNEI. V dropped 4 bases and J dropped 8; count of bases not matched to a gene: 14. The CDR3 contains 17 residues. In nucleotides, the CDR3 is TGTGCCAGCAGTGTCGGGTCTAGCGGGGGTTGGATCGATGAGCAGTTCTTC. Translated, it gives CASSVGSSGGWIDEQFF.

Regarding this clone: The germline gene is not matched at one end of the junction; a read error may be the cause. This rearrangement joins TRBV30 to TRBJ1-2; no clear D. CDR3 length: 10 residues. The germline gives CDR1 GTSNPN, CDR2 SVGIG (reference sequence). The chain's CDR3 is CAFDWALTIF. The DNA for the CDR3 is TGTGCCTTCGACTGGGCTCTGACTATCTTC.

V and J are TRBV28 and TRBJ2-1; D is perhaps TRBD1 or TRBD2 (5 bases each). Deletions cut 2 bases from V and 8 bases from J, with 22 bases between. Germline V gene sequence: CDR1 MDHEN, CDR2 SYDVKM. This CDR3 region has 17 residues. CDR3 nucleotides: TGTGCCAGCAGTTTAAAAAGGGCGCTTGGGACCTGGGATGAGCAGTTCTTC. Residues: CASSLKRALGTWDEQFF.

The J gene is TRBJ1-5, the V gene TRBV27; D is uncertain. Looked up from germline, CDR1 is MNHEY and CDR2 is SMNVEV (reference sequence). Trimming shortened V by 3 bases and J by 6 bases, and 15 bases separated the two germline ends. The CDR3 length is 15 residues. The CDR3 nucleotides read TGTGCCAGCAGTTTGACCACCTCCCCGGGTCAGCCCCAGCATTTT. It encodes CASSLTTSPGQPQHF.

V gene TRBV9 combines with J gene TRBJ1-3; D remains unclear. CDR1 and CDR2 from the germline V gene are SGDLS and YYNGEE. V dropped 4 bases and J dropped 6 bases, with 5 bases sitting between them. CDR3 length equals 11 residues. CDR3 nucleotides: TGTGCCAGCAGCTCCCAAAACACCATATATTTT. Amino acid sequence: CASSSQNTIYF. The full variable domain, rest sourced from reference TRBV9 and TRBJ1-3, is DSGVTQTPKHLITATGQRVTLRCSPRSGDLSVYWYQQSLDQGLQFLIQYYNGEERAKGNILERFSAQQFPDLHSELNLSSLELGDSALYFCASSSQNTIYFGEGSWLTVV.

The V call is TRBV28, the J call TRBJ2-3; 9 bases match TRBD2. The CDR3 runs to 16 residues. Germline V gives CDR1 MDHEN, CDR2 SYDVKM. V trimming: 6 bases; J trimming: 2 bases; junction bases outside the gene matches: 9. CDR3 region: CASRPVAGALTDTQYF. In nucleotides, the CDR3 is TGTGCCAGCAGGCCTGTAGCGGGGGCCCTCACAGATACGCAGTATTTT.

V and J are TRBV9 and TRBJ2-7, with 9 bases aligning to TRBD2. Trimming at V came to 1 base and at J to 4 bases, leaving 3 bases not matched to a gene. CDR1 and CDR2 (germline): SGDLS, YYNGEE. CDR3 length equals 14 residues. The CDR3 DNA sequence: TGTGCCAGCAGCGTATCGCTAGCGGGATACGAGCAGTACTTC. Residues: CASSVSLAGYEQYF. Drawing the rest from reference TRBV9 and TRBJ2-7, the complete variable domain is DSGVTQTPKHLITATGQRVTLRCSPRSGDLSVYWYQQSLDQGLQFLIQYYNGEERAKGNILERFSAQQFPDLHSELNLSSLELGDSALYFCASSVSLAGYEQYFGPGTRLTVT.

CDR3 nucleotide sequence: TGTGCCAGCAGTCACCGGGACAGGGTAGACGAGCAGTACTTC. Translation gives CASSHRDRVDEQYF. The chain has TRBV21-1 and TRBJ2-7; the DNA was not compared with TRBD1, the D call given in the table. TRBV21-1 corresponds to a pseudogene. This CDR3 contains 14 residues.

This clone has only a few counts. The chain combines TRBV2 with TRBJ1-2, with a possible D match to TRBD1 (5 bases). V was clipped by 8 bases and J by 3 bases, with 13 bases between them. CDR1 is SNHLY and CDR2 is FYNNEI in the germline V gene. This CDR3 is built from 13 residues. CDR3 nucleotide sequence: TGTGCCAGCGAGGGGAAATTGGACTATGGCTACACCTTC. This gives the protein CASEGKLDYGYTF.

The rearrangement uses TRBV5-6 and TRBJ2-7; a possible D gene is TRBD1 (7 bases). The germline V gene has CDR1 SGHDT and CDR2 YYEEEE. V lost 4 bases and J lost 0, with 11 bases in between. This CDR3 contains 14 residues. CDR3 DNA: TGTGCCAGCAGCCCAGGGGGGACCTCCTACGAGCAGTACTTC. Protein sequence: CASSPGGTSYEQYF.